This entry lists 22 T cell receptor beta chains sequenced from one sample in a study of T cell changes during pregnancy in multiple sclerosis. Measured with immunoSEQ multiplex PCR; TCRdb has only the in-frame clones, and not every one. The sample shows fewer than 80,000 clones, 91% of them seen only once. The starting material was CD4+ T cells from peripheral blood mononuclear cells, obtained in the third trimester of pregnancy. Every receptor here comes from a female donor in good health, enrolled as a control in a pregnancy study.

The chain has TRBV25-1 and TRBJ1-1; no clear D. The CDR3 runs to 16 residues. Per the germline V gene, CDR1 is MGHDK and CDR2 is SYGVNS. V lost 0 bases and J lost 1, with 12 bases in between. The CDR3 here is CASSEYPPQKNTEAFF. The DNA of the CDR3 is TGTGCCAGCAGTGAATACCCGCCACAGAAGAACACTGAAGCTTTCTTT.

The genes are TRBV5-1 and TRBJ1-2; D not resolved. CDR1 and CDR2 (germline): SGHRS, YFSETQ. This CDR3 has 18 residues. Trimming pared 0 bases from V and 2 bases from J, leaving 20 bases between. As DNA, the CDR3 is TGCGCCAGCAGCTTGGGGCCGCGGGAGAAACAAGGGAACTATGGCTACACCTTC. Its translation is CASSLGPREKQGNYGYTF. Complete variable domain (other parts from reference TRBV5-1 and TRBJ1-2): KAGVTQTPRYLIKTRGQQVTLSCSPISGHRSVSWYQQTPGQGLQFLFEYFSETQRNKGNFPGRFSGRQFSNSRSEMNVSTLELGDSALYLCASSLGPREKQGNYGYTFGSGTRLTVV.

This chain links TRBV29-1 with TRBJ2-7; 9 bases are shared with TRBD1. CDR3 length: 12 amino acids. Looked up from germline, CDR1 is SQVTM and CDR2 is ANQGSEA. Losses at the gene ends were 4 bases for V and 5 bases for J; bases not matched to a gene: 3. The CDR3 DNA sequence: TGCAGCGTTGGCCGGGACAGGGACGAGCAGTACTTC. Its protein is CSVGRDRDEQYF.

This sequence joins TRBV4-3 and TRBJ1-1, with TRBD1 as a possible D gene (6 bases). Germline V gene lookup returns CDR1 LGHNA and CDR2 YSLEER. There are 16 residues in the CDR3. Trimming shortened V by 0 bases and J by 1 base, and 12 bases separated the two germline ends. In DNA form, the CDR3 reads TGCGCCAGCAGCCAAGATCGGAGAGGGGGGAACACTGAAGCTTTCTTT. Residues: CASSQDRRGGNTEAFF.

The V call is TRBV10-3, the J call TRBJ2-2; TRBD2 agrees at 11 bases. The V segment lost 9 bases and the J segment 4 bases; nucleotides outside the gene matches: 4. Germline V gives CDR1 ENHRY, CDR2 SYGVKD. The CDR3 is 14 amino acids. CDR3: CAILTSGVTGELFF. CDR3 in DNA: TGTGCCATTCTGACTAGCGGGGTCACCGGGGAGCTGTTTTTT.

The J gene is TRBJ2-4, the V gene TRBV12-5; 7 bases are shared with TRBD1. Trimming at V came to 0 bases and at J to 1 base, leaving 6 bases not matched to a gene. The CDR3 runs 17 residues. Germline V gene sequence: CDR1 LGHNT, CDR2 FRNRAP. The CDR3: CASGLVVTGDAKNIQYF. CDR3 DNA: TGTGCTAGTGGTTTGGTAGTAACAGGGGATGCCAAAAACATTCAGTACTTC.

The rearrangement joins TRBV4-3 to TRBJ1-2, with 7 bases aligning to TRBD1. The CDR3 spans 15 residues. J lost 5 bases, V lost 3 bases, and 9 bases had no gene match. The germline V gene has CDR1 LGHNA and CDR2 YSLEER. CDR3 nucleotide sequence: TGCGCCAGCAGCCACGATGGGACAGTAAAATATGGCTACACCTTC. Its protein product is CASSHDGTVKYGYTF.

The CDR3 DNA is TGTGCCAGTTACGTACGGGGCTACACCTTC. Translating it yields CASYVRGYTF. The V and J genes are TRBV19 and TRBJ1-2; no reliable D call. Germline-derived CDR1 and CDR2 are LNHDA and SQIVND (reference sequence). Trimming removed 8 bases from V and 8 bases from J, with 9 bases in between. The CDR3 runs to 10 residues.

This chain joins TRBV6-5 and TRBJ1-1; maybe TRBD1 (6 bases). This CDR3 spans 13 amino acids. With 6 bases removed from V and 6 bases from J, the gap between germline ends came to 14 bases. Germline assignment: CDR1 MNHEY and CDR2 SVGAGI. The CDR3 here is CASSKTGWAEAFF. The DNA of the CDR3 is TGTGCCAGCAGCAAGACAGGTTGGGCTGAAGCTTTCTTT.

The chain has TRBV6-1 and TRBJ2-2, with a tentative D call TRBD2 (6 bases). V was cut by 2 bases and J by 1 base, with 8 bases left in between. The CDR3 is made up of 15 amino acids. CDR1 and CDR2 from the germline V gene are MNHNS and SASEGT. In nucleotides, the CDR3 is TGTGCCAGCAGTGAAATGCGGGGGAACACCGGGGAGCTGTTTTTT. It specifies CASSEMRGNTGELFF.

V usage is TRBV4-3 and J usage is TRBJ2-4; perhaps TRBD1 as D (7 bases). The ends were cut back, 2 bases at V and 3 bases at J, with 14 bases in the middle. Germline loops: CDR1 LGHNA, CDR2 YSLEER. The CDR3 extends over 16 amino acids. Written as DNA, the CDR3 is TGCGCCAGCAGCCAAAGCAGGGGGACTGGCAAAAACATTCAGTACTTC. This translates into CASSQSRGTGKNIQYF.

The chain employs TRBV6-1 and TRBJ1-4; D is possibly TRBD1 (6 bases). V was cut by 3 bases and J by 7 bases, with 9 bases left in between. Germline assignment: CDR1 MNHNS and CDR2 SASEGT. The CDR3 consists of 13 residues. CDR3 coding DNA: TGTGCCAGCAGTGAGCACAGGGCTGAAAAACTGTTTTTT. Translation: CASSEHRAEKLFF.

V usage is TRBV19 and J usage is TRBJ1-2, with D possibly TRBD1 on 6 matching bases. Germline CDR1 is LNHDA and CDR2 is SQIVND (reference sequence). The CDR3 totals 13 residues. V lost 3 bases and J 3 bases, leaving 8 bases between the germline ends. Here the CDR3 DNA reads TGTGCCAGTAGTATCGCAGGGGACTATGGCTACACCTTC. It specifies CASSIAGDYGYTF.

The chain recombines TRBV5-4 with TRBJ1-2; 11 bases match TRBD1. The CDR3 is 15 amino acids. Germline CDR1 and CDR2: SGHNT and YYREEE (reference sequence). V shed 0 bases and J 5 bases; nucleotides not matched to a gene: 3. The CDR3 nucleotides are TGTGCCAGCAGCTTGGGGACAGGGGGCCCTTATGGCTACACCTTC. Translation: CASSLGTGGPYGYTF. Variable domain in full (rest from reference TRBV5-4 and TRBJ1-2): ETGVTQSPTHLIKTRGQQVTLRCSSQSGHNTVSWYQQALGQGPQFIFQYYREEENGRGNFPPRFSGLQFPNYSSELNVNALELDDSALYLCASSLGTGGPYGYTFGSGTRLTVV.

The V call is TRBV30, the J call TRBJ2-3; 7 nucleotides agree with TRBD1. Germline assignment: CDR1 GTSNPN and CDR2 SVGIG (reference sequence). CDR3 length: 14 residues. Trimming removed 5 bases from V and 1 base from J; junction bases left unmatched: 6. CDR3 sequence (DNA): TGTGCCTGGCGAATGCAGGGGGGCACAGATACGCAGTATTTT. This encodes CAWRMQGGTDTQYF.

The genes are TRBV7-9 and TRBJ2-1; 7 nucleotides match TRBD2. Germline assignment: CDR1 SEHNR and CDR2 FQNEAQ (reference sequence). CDR3 length: 12 amino acids. Trimming took 8 bases from V and 15 from J; bases not matched to a gene: 13. The CDR3 DNA reads TGTGCCAGCCCTCCAGCGGGGTCCTTCCCGTTCTTC. Translated, it gives CASPPAGSFPFF.

As DNA, the CDR3 is TGTGCCAGTAGTATCCGACAGGGGTACGAGCAGTACTTC. Protein product: CASSIRQGYEQYF. This rearrangement joins TRBV19 to TRBJ2-7; 8 bases line up with TRBD1. There are 13 residues in the CDR3. Germline trimming cut 3 bases from V and 4 bases from J; bases unmatched to any gene: 2. Per germline, CDR1 LNHDA and CDR2 SQIVND (reference sequence).

The CDR3 region has the DNA TGTGCCAGCACCCGACAGGGGGCGAGAACTGAAGCTTTCTTT. This encodes CASTRQGARTEAFF. The chain is built from TRBV27 and TRBJ1-1; 10 bases are shared with TRBD1. There are 14 residues in the CDR3. Germline V gene sequence: CDR1 MNHEY, CDR2 SMNVEV (reference sequence). V lost 7 bases and J lost 5; bases outside the gene matches: 7.

The chain uses TRBV11-3 and TRBJ1-1; TRBD1 matches at 8 bases. Germline V gene data show CDR1 as SGHNT and CDR2 as YENEEA. V lost 5 bases and J lost 5; bases outside the gene matches: 10. This CDR3 comprises 15 residues. As DNA, the CDR3 is TGTGCCAGCAGCCCTTCAGGGGGCCAGGATACTGAAGCTTTCTTT. Its translation is CASSPSGGQDTEAFF.

The CDR3 coding sequence is TGTGCCAGCAGCTCCCTGGGTCCCGCTACTAGCGGGGTTGCGAACACCGGGGAGCTGTTTTTT. It yields the protein CASSSLGPATSGVANTGELFF. This chain joins TRBV7-8 and TRBJ2-2; 10 bases are shared with TRBD2. In germline, CDR1 is SGHVS, CDR2 FQNEAQ. This CDR3 is built from 21 residues. Trimming cost V 4 bases and J 0 bases; bases outside gene matches: 17.

The chain combines TRBV5-1 with TRBJ2-1, with TRBD1 as a possible D gene (7 bases). The ends were cut back, 3 bases at V and 3 bases at J, with 10 bases in the middle. The CDR3 is 14 amino acids. Germline loops: CDR1 SGHRS, CDR2 YFSETQ. The CDR3 region is CASSSGDSYNEQFF. The CDR3 region has the DNA TGCGCCAGCAGCTCGGGGGACAGCTACAATGAGCAGTTCTTC. The full variable domain, rest sourced from reference TRBV5-1 and TRBJ2-1, is KAGVTQTPRYLIKTRGQQVTLSCSPISGHRSVSWYQQTPGQGLQFLFEYFSETQRNKGNFPGRFSGRQFSNSRSEMNVSTLELGDSALYLCASSSGDSYNEQFFGPGTRLTVL.

This chain joins TRBV7-3 and TRBJ2-3; 7 positions agree with TRBD2. The germline gives CDR1 SGHTA, CDR2 FQGTGA. V shed 3 bases, J shed 1 base, and the junction held 7 bases outside the gene matches. This CDR3 spans 16 amino acids. CDR3 DNA sequence: TGTGCCAGCAGCTTGGGAGGGAGATTGGGCACAGATACGCAGTATTTT. Its protein is CASSLGGRLGTDTQYF. Supplemented by reference TRBV7-3 and TRBJ2-3, the full variable domain reads GAGVSQTPSNKVTEKGKYVELRCDPISGHTALYWYRQSLGQGPEFLIYFQGTGAADDSGLPNDRFFAVRPEGSVSTLKIQRTERGDSAVYLCASSLGGRLGTDTQYFGPGTRLTVL.